Listed below are T cell receptor beta chains from one sample, sequenced in a study of beta chain features in type 1 diabetes. Sequencing was performed with immunoSEQ multiplex PCR; in TCRdb, only in-frame clones are kept and a portion is missing. The sample carries 350,000 to 400,000 clones, roughly 12% recorded once. The specimen was naive CD4+ T cells from blood. These receptors came from a woman aged 18-29 years with type 1 diabetes. Both conserved end residues are part of each CDR3. Fields, in order: V gene, J gene, D gene, clone size, CDR3 protein, CDR3 DNA. The D gene is left open where the match is weak. Rows may omit the clone size; those that give it use once, few, many or a size class.

V: TRBV28; J: TRBJ1-2; D: NA; size: NA; CDR3: CAHSRTNYGYTF; DNA: TGTGCCCACTCGAGGACTAACTATGGCTACACCTTC
V: TRBV11-2; J: TRBJ2-7; D: NA; size: few; CDR3: CASSLELPGYGEQYF; DNA: TGTGCCAGCAGCTTAGAACTACCGGGGTATGGCGAGCAGTACTTC
V: TRBV6-5; J: TRBJ1-2; D: TRBD1; size: once; CDR3: CASSDRDRIDGYTF; DNA: TGTGCCAGCAGCGACCGGGACAGGATAGATGGCTACACCTTC
V: TRBV5-6; J: TRBJ2-7; D: NA; size: few; CDR3: CASSLAWGLNYEQYF; DNA: TGTGCCAGCAGCTTGGCCTGGGGGCTGAACTACGAGCAGTACTTC
V: TRBV7-2; J: TRBJ2-1; D: TRBD1; size: few; CDR3: CASSSWDRGGNEQFF; DNA: TGTGCCAGCAGCTCCTGGGACAGGGGAGGCAATGAGCAGTTCTTC
V: TRBV15; J: TRBJ1-5; D: TRBD1; size: few; CDR3: CATSRVTGGQGPQHF; DNA: TGTGCCACCAGCAGAGTTACAGGGGGGCAGGGGCCCCAGCATTTT
V: TRBV6-6; J: TRBJ1-2; D: TRBD1; size: few; CDR3: CASSYGTGQDYGYTF; DNA: TGTGCCAGCAGTTACGGGACAGGACAGGACTATGGCTACACCTTC
V: TRBV19; J: TRBJ1-2; D: TRBD1; size: few; CDR3: CASSPGTGLYGYTF; DNA: TGTGCCAGTAGTCCCGGGACAGGGTTATATGGCTACACCTTC
V: TRBV6-1; J: TRBJ2-6; D: NA; size: NA; CDR3: CASSSRSLGANVLTF; DNA: TGTGCCAGCAGTAGCCGGAGCCTAGGGGCCAACGTCCTGACTTTC
V: TRBV14; J: TRBJ2-7; D: NA; size: NA; CDR3: CASSHWTESYEQYF; DNA: TGTGCCAGCAGCCATTGGACAGAATCCTACGAGCAGTACTTC
V: TRBV18; J: TRBJ1-1; D: NA; size: few; CDR3: CASSPPGRGGTEAFF; DNA: TGTGCCAGCTCACCCCCCGGCAGGGGTGGTACTGAAGCTTTCTTT
V: TRBV14; J: TRBJ1-2; D: NA; size: NA; CDR3: CASSQDAEYGYTF; DNA: TGTGCCAGCAGCCAAGACGCGGAATACGGCTACACCTTC
V: TRBV28; J: TRBJ2-1; D: NA; size: NA; CDR3: CASSLARLHNEQFF; DNA: TGTGCCAGCAGTTTAGCACGCCTACACAATGAGCAGTTCTTC
V: TRBV4-3; J: TRBJ2-7; D: TRBD2; size: few; CDR3: CASGMTSGYEQYF; DNA: TGCGCCAGCGGAATGACTAGCGGCTACGAGCAGTACTTC
V: TRBV6-6; J: TRBJ2-5; D: NA; size: NA; CDR3: CASSRDLETQYF; DNA: TGTGCCAGCAGTCGGGACTTGGAGACCCAGTACTTC
V: TRBV28; J: TRBJ1-2; D: NA; size: NA; CDR3: CASMGAVSGYTF; DNA: TGTGCCAGCATGGGGGCCGTCAGTGGCTACACCTTC
V: TRBV4-3; J: TRBJ1-2; D: NA; size: NA; CDR3: CASSQDAHGYTF; DNA: TGCGCCAGCAGCCAAGACGCGCATGGCTACACCTTC
V: TRBV11-2; J: TRBJ2-2; D: NA; size: NA; CDR3: CATSVNGGMTGELFF; DNA: TGTGCCACCTCGGTGAACGGCGGAATGACCGGGGAGCTGTTTTTT
V: TRBV19; J: TRBJ1-4; D: NA; size: few; CDR3: CASSPRIANEKLFF; DNA: TGTGCCAGTAGTCCACGCATTGCGAATGAAAAACTGTTTTTT
V: TRBV11-3; J: TRBJ2-5; D: NA; size: NA; CDR3: CASSPATLQETQYF; DNA: TGTGCCAGCAGCCCGGCGACACTGCAAGAGACCCAGTACTTC
V: TRBV29-1; J: TRBJ2-2; D: TRBD1; size: NA; CDR3: CSAALTGDRNTGELFF; DNA: TGCAGCGCCGCACTAACAGGGGATAGGAACACCGGGGAGCTGTTTTTT
V: TRBV18; J: TRBJ2-1; D: TRBD1; size: NA; CDR3: CASSRNHGTGGIYNEQFF; DNA: TGTGCCAGCTCACGAAACCACGGGACAGGGGGCATCTACAATGAGCAGTTCTTC